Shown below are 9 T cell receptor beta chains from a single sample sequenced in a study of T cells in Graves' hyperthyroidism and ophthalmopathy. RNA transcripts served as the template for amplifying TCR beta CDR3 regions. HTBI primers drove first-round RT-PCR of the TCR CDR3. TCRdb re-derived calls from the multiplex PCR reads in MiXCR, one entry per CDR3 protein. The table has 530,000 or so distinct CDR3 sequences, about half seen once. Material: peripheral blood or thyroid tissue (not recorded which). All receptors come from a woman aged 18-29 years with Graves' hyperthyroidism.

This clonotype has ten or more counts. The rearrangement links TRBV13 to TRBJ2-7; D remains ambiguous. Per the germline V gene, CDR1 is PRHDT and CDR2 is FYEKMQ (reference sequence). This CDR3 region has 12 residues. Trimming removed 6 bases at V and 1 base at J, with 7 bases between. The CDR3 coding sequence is TGTGCCAGCAGTGGGGTTTCCTACGAGCAGTACTTC. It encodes CASSGVSYEQYF. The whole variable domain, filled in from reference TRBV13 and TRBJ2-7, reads AAGVIQSPRHLIKEKRETATLKCYPIPRHDTVYWYQQGPGQDPQFLISFYEKMQSDKGSIPDRFSAQQFSDYHSELNMSSLELGDSALYFCASSGVSYEQYFGPGTRLTVT.

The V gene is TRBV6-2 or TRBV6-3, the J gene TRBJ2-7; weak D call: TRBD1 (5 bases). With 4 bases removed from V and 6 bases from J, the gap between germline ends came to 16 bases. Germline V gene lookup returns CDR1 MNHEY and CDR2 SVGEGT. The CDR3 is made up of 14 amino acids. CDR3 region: CASSSPDRFGEQYF. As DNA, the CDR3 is TGTGCCAGCAGTTCCCCAGACAGATTTGGCGAGCAGTACTTC.

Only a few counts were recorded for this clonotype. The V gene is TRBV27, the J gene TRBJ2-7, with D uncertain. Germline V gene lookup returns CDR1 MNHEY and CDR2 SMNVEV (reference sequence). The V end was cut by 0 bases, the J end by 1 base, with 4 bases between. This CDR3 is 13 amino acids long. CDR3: CASSLSNSYEQYF. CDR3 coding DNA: TGTGCCAGCAGTTTATCGAATTCCTACGAGCAGTACTTC.

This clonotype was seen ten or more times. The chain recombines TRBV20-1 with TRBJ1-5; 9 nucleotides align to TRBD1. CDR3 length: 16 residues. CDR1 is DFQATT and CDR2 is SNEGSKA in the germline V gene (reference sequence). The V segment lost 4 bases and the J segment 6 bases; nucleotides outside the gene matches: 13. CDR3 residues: CSANLWGQGGVQPQHF. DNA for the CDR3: TGCAGTGCTAACCTCTGGGGACAGGGAGGCGTTCAGCCCCAGCATTTT.

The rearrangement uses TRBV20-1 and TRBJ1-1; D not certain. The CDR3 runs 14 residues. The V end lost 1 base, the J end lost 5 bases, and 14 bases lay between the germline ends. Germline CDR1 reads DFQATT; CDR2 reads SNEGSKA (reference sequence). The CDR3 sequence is CSARVRRERTEAFF. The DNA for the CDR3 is TGCAGTGCTAGAGTCAGGAGGGAAAGGACTGAAGCTTTCTTT.

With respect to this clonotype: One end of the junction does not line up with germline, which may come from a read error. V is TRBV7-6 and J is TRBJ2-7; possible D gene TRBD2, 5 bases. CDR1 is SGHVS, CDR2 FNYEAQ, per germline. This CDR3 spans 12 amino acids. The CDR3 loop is CATKGGLYERYF. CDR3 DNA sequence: TGTGCCACCAAGGGCGGGCTCTACGAGCGGTACTTC.

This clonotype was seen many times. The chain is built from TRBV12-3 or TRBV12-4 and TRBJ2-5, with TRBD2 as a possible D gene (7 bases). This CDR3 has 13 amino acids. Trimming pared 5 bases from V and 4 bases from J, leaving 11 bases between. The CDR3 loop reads CASSPGGPETQYF. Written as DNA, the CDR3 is TGTGCCAGCAGTCCGGGGGGCCCAGAGACCCAGTACTTC.

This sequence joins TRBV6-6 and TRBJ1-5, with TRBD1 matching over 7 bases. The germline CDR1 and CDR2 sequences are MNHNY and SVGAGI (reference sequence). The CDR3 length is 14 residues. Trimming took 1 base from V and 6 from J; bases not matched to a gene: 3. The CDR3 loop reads CASSYWQGGQPQHF. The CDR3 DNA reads TGTGCCAGCAGTTACTGGCAGGGGGGTCAGCCCCAGCATTTT.

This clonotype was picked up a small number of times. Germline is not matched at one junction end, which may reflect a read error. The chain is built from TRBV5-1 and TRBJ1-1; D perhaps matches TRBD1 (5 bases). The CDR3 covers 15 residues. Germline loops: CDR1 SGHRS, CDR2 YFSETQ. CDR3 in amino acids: CASSYSDSLNTEASF. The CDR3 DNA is TGCGCCAGCAGTTATTCAGACAGCCTGAACACTGAAGCTTCCTTT.